This T cell receptor (beta chain) came from a study of CXCR3-negative and CXCR3-positive naive CD8 T cells. Across the whole study: Sequencing yielded some 140 million TRB reads, roughly 1.5 +/- 0.3 million per library.

With respect to this clonotype: What it binds is unknown.

Germline V gene sequence: CDR1 ENHRY, CDR2 SYGVKD. This CDR3 region has 16 residues. Overall study results and limits: CXCR3-positive naive cells had TRB CDR3s that were more hydrophobic than CXCR3-negative naive cells had. Naive cells used TRBV-TRBJ genes in much the same way whether CXCR3-negative or CXCR3-positive; memory cells did not.

5' RACE that incorporated UMI labels was used to prepare the TRB cDNA libraries. Using the 5' RACE reads, TCRdb records one entry per CDR3 protein without DNA. Here the sample table reports 90,000 to 150,000 distinct CDR3 sequences. The receptor was derived from a human donor in good health. Some clones in this sample may be carry-over from other donors' samples. The sequenced material came from naive CXCR3+ CD8+ T cells from blood. This sample's subset: CD45RO-CCR7+CD27+CD95- naive CD8+ T cells expressing CXCR3 (TNR3+). This chain connects TRBV10-3 to TRBJ2-1; no DNA is available, so the TRBD2 call from TCRdb remains unchecked. CDR3 in amino acids: CAISEIAESSYNEQFF.